This TCR beta chain was documented in a study of T-cell memory formation after mild COVID-19. TCRdb re-analysed the 5' RACE reads in MiXCR, keeping a single row per CDR3 protein. The table lists just over 400,000 distinct CDR3 sequences, under 25% of them singletons, with around 13% in the top ten. Germline values: CDR1 SGHKS, CDR2 YYEKEE (reference sequence). The V end lost 4 bases, the J end lost 4 bases, and 15 bases lay between the germline ends. This CDR3 has 15 amino acids. This clonotype has more than one count but fewer than ten. The gene calls are TRBV5-5 and TRBJ2-1; D may be TRBD1 (5 bases). The sequence was collected from an adult woman who had mild COVID-19 (a few samples of this study predate the infection). Cell type and time point are not known. The sequencing input was PBMCs or a T cell subset sorted from them (not recorded which). In DNA, the CDR3 is TGTGCCAGCAGCCTTGGATATACAGGTTACAATGAGCAGTTCTTC. It codes for CASSLGYTGYNEQFF. The whole variable domain, remainder taken from reference TRBV5-5 and TRBJ2-1, is DAGVTQSPTHLIKTRGQQVTLRCSPISGHKSVSWYQQVLGQGPQFIFQYYEKEERGRGNFPDRFSARQFPNYSSELNVNALLLGDSALYLCASSLGYTGYNEQFFGPGTRLTVL.